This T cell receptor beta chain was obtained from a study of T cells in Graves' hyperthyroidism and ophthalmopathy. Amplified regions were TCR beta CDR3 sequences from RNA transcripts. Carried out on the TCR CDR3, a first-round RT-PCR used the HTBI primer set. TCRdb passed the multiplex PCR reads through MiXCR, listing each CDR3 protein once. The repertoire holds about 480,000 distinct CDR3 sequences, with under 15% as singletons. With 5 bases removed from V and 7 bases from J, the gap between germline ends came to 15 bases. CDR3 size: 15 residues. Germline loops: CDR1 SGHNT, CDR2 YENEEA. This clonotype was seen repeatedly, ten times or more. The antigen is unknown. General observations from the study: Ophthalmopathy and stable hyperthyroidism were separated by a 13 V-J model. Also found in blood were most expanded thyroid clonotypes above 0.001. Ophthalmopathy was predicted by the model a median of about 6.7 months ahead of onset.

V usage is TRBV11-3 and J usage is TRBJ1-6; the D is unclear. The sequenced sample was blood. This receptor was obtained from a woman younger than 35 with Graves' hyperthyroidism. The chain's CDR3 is CASSPERRVNSPLHF. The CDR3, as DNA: TGTGCCAGCAGCCCGGAAAGGAGAGTGAATTCACCCCTCCACTTT. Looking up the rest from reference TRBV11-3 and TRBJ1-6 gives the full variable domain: EAGVVQSPRYKIIEKKQPVAFWCNPISGHNTLYWYLQNLGQGPELLIRYENEEAVDDSQLPKDRFSAERLKGVDSTLKIQPAELGDSAVYLCASSPERRVNSPLHFGNGTRLTVT.